Listed below are T cell receptor beta chains from one sample, sequenced in a study of blood T cell repertoires in COVID-19. Sequenced by immunoSEQ multiplex PCR; TCRdb stores in-frame clones only, minus some. The sample yields about 220,000 clones, over 65% seen once. Sequenced material: PBMCs or T cells enriched from blood (not recorded which). These receptors all come from an older woman who had recovered from COVID-19. Each CDR3 is given with its conserved first and last residue. Fields, in order: clone size, J gene, V gene, D gene, CDR3 protein, CDR3 DNA. D genes are given only for firm matches. For some rows the clone size is stated as once, few or many, or as a class when expanded; others skip it.

size: .; J: TRBJ2-1; V: TRBV30; D: TRBD2; CDR3: CAWRTSGNEQFF; DNA: TGTGCCTGGAGGACTAGCGGGAATGAGCAGTTCTTC
size: .; J: TRBJ2-1; V: TRBV3-1/TRBV3-2; D: .; CDR3: CASSQVPEYNEQFF; DNA: TGTGCCAGCAGCCAAGTTCCAGAATACAATGAGCAGTTCTTC
size: .; J: TRBJ2-1; V: TRBV27; D: TRBD1; CDR3: CASRHIQGADNEQFF; DNA: TGTGCCAGCAGACATATCCAGGGGGCGGACAATGAGCAGTTCTTC
size: .; J: TRBJ1-4; V: TRBV11-2; D: .; CDR3: CASSSGGSEKLFF; DNA: TGTGCCAGCAGCTCCGGGGGAAGTGAAAAACTGTTTTTT
size: .; J: TRBJ1-6; V: TRBV2; D: .; CDR3: CASSEAQQGRSPLHF; DNA: TGTGCCAGCAGTGAAGCGCAACAGGGAAGGTCACCCCTCCACTTT
size: .; J: TRBJ1-2; V: TRBV29-1; D: TRBD1; CDR3: CSVDREEDYGYTF; DNA: TGCAGCGTCGACAGGGAAGAGGACTATGGCTACACCTTC
size: .; J: TRBJ1-4; V: TRBV27; D: .; CDR3: CASSPLQDTISKLFF; DNA: TGTGCCAGCAGTCCCCTCCAGGACACCATTTCAAAACTGTTTTTT
size: .; J: TRBJ1-1; V: TRBV10-2; D: .; CDR3: CASKGRGGVTEAFF; DNA: TGCGCCAGCAAGGGGCGGGGTGGGGTCACTGAAGCTTTCTTT
size: .; J: TRBJ2-2; V: TRBV5-1; D: .; CDR3: CASSLGGINTGELFF; DNA: TGCGCCAGCAGCTTGGGAGGGATCAACACCGGGGAGCTGTTTTTT
size: once; J: TRBJ1-4; V: TRBV11-2; D: TRBD1; CDR3: CASTPYRGLDEKLFF; DNA: TGTGCCAGCACACCCTACAGGGGTTTAGATGAAAAACTGTTTTTT
size: .; J: TRBJ1-5; V: TRBV7-6; D: .; CDR3: CASSLNGQPQHF; DNA: TGTGCCAGCAGCTTAAATGGCCAGCCCCAGCATTTT
size: once; J: TRBJ1-2; V: TRBV5-1; D: .; CDR3: CASSLIDLNYGYTF; DNA: TGCGCCAGCAGCTTAATAGATCTTAACTATGGCTACACCTTC
size: .; J: TRBJ2-7; V: TRBV19; D: .; CDR3: CASSMRGRGRSYEQYF; DNA: TGTGCCAGTAGTATGAGAGGGCGCGGGCGCTCCTACGAGCAGTACTTC
size: .; J: TRBJ2-4; V: TRBV7-2; D: TRBD1; CDR3: CASSTPAAGTGGYSSVQYF; DNA: TGTGCCAGCAGCACGCCCGCGGCCGGGACAGGGGGCTATTCTAGCGTTCAGTACTTC
size: .; J: TRBJ1-4; V: TRBV18; D: TRBD1; CDR3: CASSPQLTGEEKLFF; DNA: TGTGCCAGCTCACCACAGCTGACAGGGGAGGAAAAACTGTTTTTT